The 20 T cell receptor beta chains in this list originate from one sample, sequenced in a study of blood T cell repertoires in COVID-19. The table came from immunoSEQ multiplex PCR; TCRdb's copy has only in-frame clones and leaves some out. The data show about 66,000 clones, with about 86% seen just once and approximately 6.6% held by the top ten. The sample taken for sequencing was peripheral blood. The source of these receptors is a man in his fifties with active COVID-19.

The chain is built from TRBV29-1 and TRBJ2-2; D remains unclear. Germline V gene lookup returns CDR1 SQVTM and CDR2 ANQGSEA. V shed 3 bases and J shed 1 base, with 3 bases lying between them. The CDR3 runs 12 residues. CDR3 nucleotide sequence: TGCAGCGTTGACCGGAACACCGGGGAGCTGTTTTTT. This encodes CSVDRNTGELFF.

CDR3 DNA: TGTGCCAGCAGAACGGGGACTAGCATATACAATGAGCAGTTCTTC. Protein sequence: CASRTGTSIYNEQFF. The chain links TRBV6-5 to TRBJ2-1; TRBD2 matches at 9 bases. Germline V CDR1 and CDR2: MNHEY, SVGAGI. The CDR3 runs to 15 residues. Trimming at V came to 6 bases and at J to 4 bases, leaving 7 bases not matched to a gene.

The chain employs TRBV7-8 and TRBJ1-5; TRBD1 matches 8 bases. Germline V gene sequence: CDR1 SGHVS, CDR2 FQNEAQ. V lost 1 base and J lost 3; bases outside the gene matches: 8. The CDR3 loop spans 17 amino acids. CDR3 coding DNA: TGTGCCAGCAGCTTAGAGATCTACAGGGGGTCCAATCAGCCCCAGCATTTT. Translating it yields CASSLEIYRGSNQPQHF. The variable domain in full, completed from reference TRBV7-8 and TRBJ1-5, reads GAGVSQSPRYKVAKRGQDVALRCDPISGHVSLFWYQQALGQGPEFLTYFQNEAQLDKSGLPSDRFFAERPEGSVSTLKIQRTQQEDSAVYLCASSLEIYRGSNQPQHFGDGTRLSIL.

V gene TRBV27 combines with J gene TRBJ2-1; D is perhaps TRBD2 (5 bases). In germline, CDR1 is MNHEY, CDR2 SMNVEV (reference sequence). The CDR3 consists of 16 residues. Trimming took 5 bases from V and 3 from J, leaving 17 bases between them. The chain's CDR3 is CASSPTREYIYNEQFF. As DNA, the CDR3 is TGTGCCAGCAGTCCTACTAGGGAATATATCTACAATGAGCAGTTCTTC.

The DNA for the CDR3 is TGTGCCAGCAGCGTAGGACTGAGCGGGGGGGCAGGGAACACCGGGGAGCTGTTTTTT. Translation: CASSVGLSGGAGNTGELFF. The chain carries TRBV9 and TRBJ2-2, with 10 bases aligning to TRBD2. V gave up 0 bases and J gave up 1 base; unmatched junction bases: 9. The CDR3 is made up of 19 amino acids. The germline CDR1 and CDR2 sequences are SGDLS and YYNGEE.

The chain recombines TRBV10-2 with TRBJ1-1; maybe TRBD1 (5 bases). Germline CDR1 WSHSY, CDR2 SAAADI. V was shortened by 6 bases and J by 2 bases, with 13 bases between the two germline ends. This CDR3 is 14 amino acids long. The CDR3: CASRPGATNTEAFF. CDR3 in DNA: TGCGCCAGCAGGCCTGGGGCTACCAACACTGAAGCTTTCTTT.

The chain combines TRBV5-1 with TRBJ1-1, with 7 bases that match TRBD1. Germline CDR1 SGHRS, CDR2 YFSETQ. V was pared by 4 bases and J by 0 bases, with 6 bases of the junction left unmatched. This CDR3 region has 15 residues. The CDR3 sequence: CASSPAGGLNTEAFF. Here the CDR3 DNA reads TGCGCCAGCAGCCCCGCAGGGGGACTGAACACTGAAGCTTTCTTT.

In DNA, the CDR3 is TGTGCCAGCAGTCTTGATGTCGGGGGTACAGATACGCAGTATTTT. Translation: CASSLDVGGTDTQYF. The chain couples TRBV11-3 to TRBJ2-3, with a weak D call TRBD2 (6 bases). The germline gives CDR1 SGHNT, CDR2 YENEEA. Trimming took 6 bases from V and 3 from J, leaving 16 bases between them. The CDR3 length is 15 residues. Looking up the rest from reference TRBV11-3 and TRBJ2-3 gives the full variable domain: EAGVVQSPRYKIIEKKQPVAFWCNPISGHNTLYWYLQNLGQGPELLIRYENEEAVDDSQLPKDRFSAERLKGVDSTLKIQPAELGDSAVYLCASSLDVGGTDTQYFGPGTRLTVL.

The chain links TRBV29-1 to TRBJ1-1; maybe TRBD1 (5 bases). Germline V gene data show CDR1 as SQVTM and CDR2 as ANQGSEA. Trimming pared 6 bases from V and 3 bases from J, leaving 17 bases between. This CDR3 is 14 amino acids long. The CDR3 is CSVDTQGLYTEAFF. The CDR3 nucleotides are TGCAGCGTGGATACCCAGGGTCTTTACACTGAAGCTTTCTTT. The full variable domain, with the rest looked up from reference TRBV29-1 and TRBJ1-1, is SAVISQKPSRDICQRGTSLTIQCQVDSQVTMMFWYRQQPGQSLTLIATANQGSEATYESGFVIDKFPISRPNLTFSTLTVSNMSPEDSSIYLCSVDTQGLYTEAFFGQGTRLTVV.

The rearrangement joins TRBV6-5 to TRBJ1-1; D is possibly TRBD1 (6 bases). The V end was cut by 6 bases, the J end by 3 bases, with 11 bases between. The CDR3 consists of 13 residues. Germline CDR1 is MNHEY and CDR2 is SVGAGI. CDR3 sequence (DNA): TGTGCCAGCAGCCTAGGACAGTACACTGAAGCTTTCTTT. Protein sequence: CASSLGQYTEAFF.

The CDR3 loop reads CAWSSGRAKRRGFDEQYV. The DNA for the CDR3 is TGTGCCTGGTCTAGCGGGAGGGCCAAAAGGAGGGGTTTCGACGAGCAGTACGTC. The chain joins TRBV30 to TRBJ2-7; TRBD2 aligns across 12 bases. The CDR3 length is 18 residues. Losses at the gene ends were 5 bases for V and 5 bases for J; bases not matched to a gene: 19. From germline, CDR1 is GTSNPN and CDR2 SVGIG (reference sequence).

CDR3 coding DNA: TGTGCCAGCAGCTTAGGTTGGGGCGACAGGGCTTACAATGAGCAGTTCTTC. Translated: CASSLGWGDRAYNEQFF. The chain recombines TRBV7-2 with TRBJ2-1; 7 positions agree with TRBD1. The CDR3 covers 17 residues. The germline CDR1 and CDR2 sequences are SGHTA and FQGNSA. The junction had 10 bases not matched to a gene; V was cut back by 1 base and J by 4 bases.

The chain recombines TRBV2 with TRBJ2-2; 7 nucleotides agree with TRBD1. Germline CDR1 SNHLY, CDR2 FYNNEI. V lost 4 bases, J lost 8 bases, and 4 bases stayed unmatched. This CDR3 is 13 amino acids long. This chain's CDR3 is CASSGQGVGELFF. In DNA, the CDR3 is TGTGCCAGCAGTGGGCAGGGGGTAGGGGAGCTGTTTTTT.

The V gene is TRBV7-2, the J gene TRBJ2-7; 9 bases align to TRBD1. J lost 2 bases, V lost 5 bases, and 7 bases had no gene match. Per the germline V gene, CDR1 is SGHTA and CDR2 is FQGNSA. CDR3 length: 15 amino acids. The CDR3 sequence is CASSQGTGRPYEQYV. Here the CDR3 DNA reads TGTGCCAGCAGCCAAGGGACAGGGCGTCCCTACGAGCAGTACGTC.

The gene calls are TRBV7-9 and TRBJ1-2; D might be TRBD1 (6 bases). Germline-derived CDR1 and CDR2 are SEHNR and FQNEAQ (reference sequence). The CDR3 loop spans 15 amino acids. Deletions cut 5 bases from V and 3 bases from J, with 16 bases between. The CDR3 here is CASSPEYRVDYGYTF. CDR3 sequence (DNA): TGTGCCAGCAGCCCAGAGTACAGGGTGGACTATGGCTACACCTTC.

This chain uses TRBV30 with TRBJ1-1; 7 bases fit TRBD1. This CDR3 has 11 amino acids. Germline V gene sequence: CDR1 GTSNPN, CDR2 SVGIG (reference sequence). The DNA of the CDR3 is TGTGCGCAACAGGGGCTCACTGAAGCTTTCTTT. The encoded protein is CAQQGLTEAFF.

The rearrangement joins TRBV10-3 to TRBJ2-5; D not certain. The length of the CDR3 is 12 residues. Germline V gives CDR1 ENHRY, CDR2 SYGVKD. The germline V and J ends were trimmed by 0 bases and 5 bases, with 4 bases remaining between them. The CDR3 region is CAISESGETQYF. The DNA of the CDR3 is TGTGCCATCAGTGAGTCGGGCGAGACCCAGTACTTC.

V gene TRBV7-2 combines with J gene TRBJ2-7, with a tentative D call TRBD2 (5 bases). Trimming took 5 bases from V and 2 from J, leaving 10 bases between them. Germline-derived CDR1 and CDR2 are SGHTA and FQGNSA. The length of the CDR3 is 13 residues. Written as DNA, the CDR3 is TGTGCCAGCAGCCGGACCGGGGCCTACGAGCAGTACGTC. Protein product: CASSRTGAYEQYV.

The chain uses TRBV5-6 and TRBJ1-4; 7 nucleotides match TRBD1. Germline trimming cut 4 bases from V and 3 bases from J; bases unmatched to any gene: 12. This CDR3 has 17 residues. Germline CDR1 SGHDT, CDR2 YYEEEE. CDR3 region: CASSNPLRGRANEKLFF. CDR3 coding DNA: TGTGCCAGCAGCAATCCCCTAAGGGGGCGGGCTAATGAAAAACTGTTTTTT.

This rearrangement joins TRBV5-3 to TRBJ1-3; TRBD1 agrees at 10 bases. TRBV5-3 is given ORF status, its function remaining uncertain. The CDR3 consists of 16 residues. The V and J ends lost 4 bases and 0 bases, in that order; junction bases with no gene match: 4. The CDR3 DNA sequence: TGTGCCAGAAGCAGGGACAGGGGAAACTCTGGAAACACCATATATTTT. Translating gives CARSRDRGNSGNTIYF.